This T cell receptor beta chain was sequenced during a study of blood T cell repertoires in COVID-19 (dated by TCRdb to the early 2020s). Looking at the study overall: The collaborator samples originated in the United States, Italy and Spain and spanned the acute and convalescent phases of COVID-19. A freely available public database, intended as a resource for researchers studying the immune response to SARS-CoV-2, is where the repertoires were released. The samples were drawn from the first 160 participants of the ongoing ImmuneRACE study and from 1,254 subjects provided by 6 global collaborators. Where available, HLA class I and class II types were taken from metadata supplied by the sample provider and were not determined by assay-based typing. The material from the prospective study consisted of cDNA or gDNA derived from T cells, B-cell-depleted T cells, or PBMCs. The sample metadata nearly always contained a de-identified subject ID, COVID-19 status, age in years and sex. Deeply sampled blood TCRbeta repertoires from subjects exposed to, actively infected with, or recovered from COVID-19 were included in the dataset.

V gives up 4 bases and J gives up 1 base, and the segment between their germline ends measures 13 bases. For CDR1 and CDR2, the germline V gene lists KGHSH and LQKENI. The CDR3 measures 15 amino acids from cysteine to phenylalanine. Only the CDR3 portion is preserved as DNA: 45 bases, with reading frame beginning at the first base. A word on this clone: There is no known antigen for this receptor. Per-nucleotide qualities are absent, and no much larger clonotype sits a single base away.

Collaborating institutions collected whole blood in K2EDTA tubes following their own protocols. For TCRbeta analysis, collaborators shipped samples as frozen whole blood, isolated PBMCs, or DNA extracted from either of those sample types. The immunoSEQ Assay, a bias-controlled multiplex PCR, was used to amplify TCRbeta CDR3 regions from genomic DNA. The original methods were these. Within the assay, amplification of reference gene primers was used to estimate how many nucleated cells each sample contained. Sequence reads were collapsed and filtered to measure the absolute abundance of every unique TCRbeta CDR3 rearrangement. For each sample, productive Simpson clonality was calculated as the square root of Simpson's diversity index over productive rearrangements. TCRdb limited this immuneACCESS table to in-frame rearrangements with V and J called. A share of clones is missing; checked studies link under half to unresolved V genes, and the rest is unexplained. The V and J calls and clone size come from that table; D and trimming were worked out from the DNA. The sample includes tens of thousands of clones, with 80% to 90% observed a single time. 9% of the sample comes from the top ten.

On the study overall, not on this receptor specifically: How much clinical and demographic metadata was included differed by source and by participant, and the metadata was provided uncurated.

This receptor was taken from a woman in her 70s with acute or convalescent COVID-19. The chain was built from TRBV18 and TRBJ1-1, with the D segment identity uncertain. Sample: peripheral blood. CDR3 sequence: CASSLEAGGNTEAFF. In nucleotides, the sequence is TGTGCCAGCTCACTGGAGGCGGGCGGGAACACTGAAGCTTTCTTT.